Following are 16 T cell receptor beta chains from one sample sequenced in a study of blood T cell repertoires in COVID-19. Repertoires were generated with immunoSEQ multiplex PCR, while TCRdb's copy carries only in-frame clones and drops some. This sample has 200,000 to 250,000 clones, with about 88% found just once. Sequencing used peripheral blood. The receptors here all came from a man aged 40-55 years with acute or convalescent COVID-19.

The J gene is TRBJ1-1, the V gene TRBV18, with a weak D call TRBD1 (6 bases). The CDR3 has 13 amino acids. The V end lost 6 bases, the J end lost 5 bases, and 13 bases lay between the germline ends. Germline V gives CDR1 KGHSH, CDR2 LQKENI. In DNA, the CDR3 is TGTGCCAGCTCGTCACAGGGAGGGACTGAAGCTTTCTTT. Translation: CASSSQGGTEAFF.

This sequence joins TRBV2 and TRBJ2-3; 10 bases are shared with TRBD1. Germline trimming cut 1 base from V and 4 bases from J; bases unmatched to any gene: 2. The CDR3 sequence is 15 residues long. Germline V CDR1 and CDR2: SNHLY, FYNNEI. As DNA, the CDR3 is TGTGCCAGCAGTGAAGTGGGACAGGGGTCAGATACGCAGTATTTT. Protein sequence: CASSEVGQGSDTQYF.

This rearrangement joins TRBV11-1 to TRBJ2-7; 7 bases are shared with TRBD1. The CDR3 has 15 amino acids. CDR1 and CDR2 (germline): SGHAT, FQDESV (reference sequence). Trimming removed 5 bases from V and 1 base from J; junction bases left unmatched: 8. The CDR3 loop reads CASSLRPTGSYEQYF. CDR3 DNA: TGTGCCAGCAGCCTTCGACCGACAGGGTCCTACGAGCAGTACTTC.

The chain has TRBV14 and TRBJ1-4; TRBD1 aligns across 8 bases. After removal of 4 bases from V and 4 bases from J, the junction contained 5 bases not matched to a gene. This CDR3 region has 15 residues. Looked up from germline, CDR1 is SGHDN and CDR2 is FVKESK. The CDR3 loop reads CASSLGQGYNEKLFF. CDR3 DNA sequence: TGTGCCAGCAGCCTTGGACAGGGTTATAATGAAAAACTGTTTTTT.

This clone was observed a single time. This chain links TRBV11-2 with TRBJ2-1, with D possibly being TRBD2 (6 bases). The CDR3 consists of 14 residues. Trimming left V 3 bases short and J 1 base short, with 7 bases between. From germline, CDR1 is SGHAT and CDR2 FQNNGV. CDR3 amino acids: CASSLGLSYNEQFF. As DNA, the CDR3 is TGTGCCAGCAGCTTGGGACTTTCCTACAATGAGCAGTTCTTC.

The gene calls are TRBV4-3 and TRBJ2-7, with 7 positions matching TRBD1. Losses at the gene ends were 0 bases for V and 5 bases for J; bases not matched to a gene: 7. The CDR3 is 15 amino acids. CDR1 is LGHNA, CDR2 YSLEER, per germline. The CDR3 loop is CASSQDWRQGHEQYF. Written as DNA, the CDR3 is TGCGCCAGCAGCCAAGATTGGCGACAGGGCCACGAGCAGTACTTC.

This chain uses TRBV2 with TRBJ1-1, with 11 bases fitting TRBD1. CDR1 and CDR2 from the germline V gene are SNHLY and FYNNEI. The CDR3 length is 13 residues. V gave up 8 bases and J gave up 4 bases; unmatched junction bases: 3. The CDR3: CASAGTGGTEAFF. DNA of the CDR3: TGTGCCAGCGCCGGGACAGGGGGCACTGAAGCTTTCTTT.

CDR3 in amino acids: CASSLGQGLHLHF. CDR3 nucleotides: TGTGCCAGCAGCTTGGGACAGGGCCTCCACCTCCACTTT. The chain combines TRBV5-4 with TRBJ1-6; 7 bases map to TRBD1. V trimming: 0 bases; J trimming: 15 bases; junction bases outside the gene matches: 6. The CDR3 extends over 13 amino acids. Per germline, CDR1 SGHNT and CDR2 YYREEE (reference sequence).

On this clone: A much larger clone differs by one base, so this may be a read error. The V call is TRBV6-1, the J call TRBJ2-3, with 12 nucleotides matching TRBD2. The CDR3 contains 15 residues. The ends lost 2 bases at V and 5 bases at J; junction bases unmatched: 2. Germline lookup yields CDR1 MNHNS and CDR2 SASEGT. This CDR3 is CASSELAGGLDTQYF. CDR3 in DNA: TGTGCCAGCAGTGAACTAGCGGGGGGGCTAGATACGCAGTATTTT.

The J gene is TRBJ2-1, the V gene TRBV9; 8 bases are shared with TRBD1. The CDR3 consists of 15 residues. With 5 bases clipped from V and 1 base from J, the junction kept 5 bases outside the gene matches. Germline CDR1 reads SGDLS; CDR2 reads YYNGEE. The CDR3 is CASSPRQGSYNEQFF. In nucleotides, the CDR3 is TGTGCCAGCAGTCCCAGACAGGGGTCCTACAATGAGCAGTTCTTC.

This sequence joins TRBV12-5 and TRBJ1-5; 7 nucleotides agree with TRBD1. This CDR3 contains 17 residues. Germline V CDR1 and CDR2: LGHNT, FRNRAP. J lost 3 bases, V lost 1 base, and 9 bases had no gene match. The CDR3 DNA follows: TGTGCTAGTGGTTTGGGCCAAGGGACAGTCGTCAATCAGCCCCAGCATTTT. The encoded protein is CASGLGQGTVVNQPQHF.

The chain combines TRBV6-5 with TRBJ1-1; tentative D call: TRBD1 (5 bases). Germline CDR1 is MNHEY and CDR2 is SVGAGI. The CDR3 spans 15 residues. Trimming removed 5 bases at V and 1 base at J, with 14 bases between. CDR3 amino acids: CASSNWGDGNTEAFF. CDR3 sequence (DNA): TGTGCCAGCAGTAATTGGGGGGACGGGAACACTGAAGCTTTCTTT.

The chain carries TRBV6-5 and TRBJ2-7, with 7 nucleotides matching TRBD1. There are 15 residues in the CDR3. J gave up 2 bases and V 2 bases, and 6 bases lay outside the gene matches. CDR1 and CDR2 (germline): MNHEY, SVGAGI. The CDR3: CASSYGSGTAYEQYF. CDR3 nucleotide sequence: TGTGCCAGCAGTTACGGCTCCGGGACAGCCTACGAGCAGTACTTC.

This clone was observed a single time. This specimen includes other DNA sequences encoding the same CDR3. The rearrangement joins TRBV6-5 to TRBJ1-1; weak D call: TRBD1 (6 bases). Germline V gene data show CDR1 as MNHEY and CDR2 as SVGAGI. CDR3 length equals 13 residues. Trimming shortened V by 6 bases and J by 1 base, and 9 bases separated the two germline ends. CDR3 sequence reads: CASRSTGNTEAFF. The CDR3 coding sequence is TGTGCCAGCAGATCGACAGGGAACACTGAAGCTTTCTTT.

The J gene is TRBJ2-7, the V gene TRBV11-1; D perhaps matches TRBD2 (6 bases). Germline CDR1 SGHAT, CDR2 FQDESV (reference sequence). The ends were cut back, 5 bases at V and 3 bases at J, with 11 bases in the middle. This CDR3 is built from 13 residues. CDR3 loop: CASSLSGSYEQYF. CDR3 nucleotides: TGTGCCAGCAGCCTTTCCGGGAGCTACGAGCAGTACTTC.

This sequence joins TRBV5-4 and TRBJ2-7; weak D call: TRBD1 (6 bases). CDR1 and CDR2 (germline): SGHNT, YYREEE (reference sequence). This CDR3 is built from 14 residues. V was shortened by 1 base and J by 6 bases, with 14 bases between the two germline ends. The CDR3 nucleotides are TGTGCCAGCAGCTTGTCGACAGGTTGGGGCGAGCAGTACTTC. Its translation: CASSLSTGWGEQYF.